Listed below are T cell receptor beta chains from one sample, sequenced in a study of blood T cell repertoires in COVID-19. Profiling relied on immunoSEQ multiplex PCR, and the TCRdb table lists in-frame clones only, not all of them. The top ten hold 9.5% to 13% of the sample, which has about 240,000 clones, 86% seen once. Source material: peripheral blood. The receptors derive from a woman in her forties or fifties with COVID-19, enrolled during active disease. Both conserved end residues are part of each CDR3. The order of the fields is CDR3 DNA, CDR3 protein, D gene, J gene, V gene, clone size, CDR3 length. The D gene is left open where the match is weak. Clone size appears in some rows only: once, few, many, or a class for an expanded clone.

cdr3_nt: TGCAGTGCTAGCGTCACTGAAGCTTTCTTT
cdr3_aa: CSASVTEAFF
d_call: -
j_call: TRBJ1-1
v_call: TRBV20-1
clone_size: -
cdr3_length: 10

cdr3_nt: TGTGCCAGCAGCTTCGTACAGTCCTACGAGCAGTACTTC
cdr3_aa: CASSFVQSYEQYF
d_call: -
j_call: TRBJ2-7
v_call: TRBV7-2
clone_size: -
cdr3_length: 13

cdr3_nt: TGTGCCAGCAGTTACACCCAGGGGCCCCAACCGAATGGCTACACCTTC
cdr3_aa: CASSYTQGPQPNGYTF
d_call: -
j_call: TRBJ1-2
v_call: TRBV6-5
clone_size: -
cdr3_length: 16

cdr3_nt: TGTGCCAGCAGTGAATCTCGCCCGGGACAGATCACAGATACGCAGTATTTT
cdr3_aa: CASSESRPGQITDTQYF
d_call: TRBD1
j_call: TRBJ2-3
v_call: TRBV25-1
clone_size: -
cdr3_length: 17

cdr3_nt: TGCAGTGCTAGTTCAGGGGCGGGTGGCTACACCTTC
cdr3_aa: CSASSGAGGYTF
d_call: -
j_call: TRBJ1-2
v_call: TRBV20-1
clone_size: -
cdr3_length: 12

cdr3_nt: TGTGCCAGCACCCTAAGGACAGCTCCCTTTCGTAATCAGCCCCAGCATTTT
cdr3_aa: CASTLRTAPFRNQPQHF
d_call: -
j_call: TRBJ1-5
v_call: TRBV27
clone_size: once
cdr3_length: 17

cdr3_nt: TGTGCCAGCAGCATTGCCGGGACAGGGGTGTCTGGAAACACCATATATTTT
cdr3_aa: CASSIAGTGVSGNTIYF
d_call: TRBD1
j_call: TRBJ1-3
v_call: TRBV5-6
clone_size: few
cdr3_length: 17

cdr3_nt: TGTGCCAGCAGCCCGAGTGACAGGGCCCACGAGCAGTACTTC
cdr3_aa: CASSPSDRAHEQYF
d_call: TRBD1
j_call: TRBJ2-7
v_call: TRBV9
clone_size: -
cdr3_length: 14

cdr3_nt: TGTGCCAGCAGTTTGCAGGGGGGCCTCGGAGATACGCAGTATTTT
cdr3_aa: CASSLQGGLGDTQYF
d_call: -
j_call: TRBJ2-3
v_call: TRBV2
clone_size: -
cdr3_length: 15

cdr3_nt: TGTGCCATCAGTCGGGACACGGGACTAGCGGGGGTTGGTGAGCAGTTCTTC
cdr3_aa: CAISRDTGLAGVGEQFF
d_call: TRBD2
j_call: TRBJ2-1
v_call: TRBV10-3
clone_size: once
cdr3_length: 17

cdr3_nt: TGCGCCAGCAGCTTAGGTACAGGGCGATATGGCTACACCTTC
cdr3_aa: CASSLGTGRYGYTF
d_call: -
j_call: TRBJ1-2
v_call: TRBV5-1
clone_size: many
cdr3_length: 14

cdr3_nt: TGTGCCAGCACCGAACGTGGGAGTCTGTTTTTT
cdr3_aa: CASTERGSLFF
d_call: -
j_call: TRBJ1-4
v_call: TRBV6-5
clone_size: -
cdr3_length: 11

cdr3_nt: TGTGCCACCGGCGCGGGATATAGCAATCAGCCCCAGCATTTT
cdr3_aa: CATGAGYSNQPQHF
d_call: -
j_call: TRBJ1-5
v_call: TRBV15
clone_size: -
cdr3_length: 14

cdr3_nt: TGTGCCAGCAGCATAGACAGAGGCACCATATATTTT
cdr3_aa: CASSIDRGTIYF
d_call: -
j_call: TRBJ1-3
v_call: TRBV12-3/TRBV12-4
clone_size: -
cdr3_length: 12

cdr3_nt: TGTGCCAGCAGCCCGACCCAGATCGGGACACTATCGTCCGGGGAGCTGTTTTTT
cdr3_aa: CASSPTQIGTLSSGELFF
d_call: -
j_call: TRBJ2-2
v_call: TRBV9
clone_size: -
cdr3_length: 18

cdr3_nt: TGTGCCAGCGGAGGGGATCTTACCGGGGAGCTGTTTTTT
cdr3_aa: CASGGDLTGELFF
d_call: -
j_call: TRBJ2-2
v_call: TRBV3-1/TRBV3-2
clone_size: once
cdr3_length: 13

cdr3_nt: TGTGCCAGCAGTTACTCGCCGGTCACCTACGAGCAGTACTTC
cdr3_aa: CASSYSPVTYEQYF
d_call: -
j_call: TRBJ2-7
v_call: TRBV6-2/TRBV6-3
clone_size: -
cdr3_length: 14

cdr3_nt: TGTGCCAGCAGCTTCAGGAATATGAACACTGAAGCTTTCTTT
cdr3_aa: CASSFRNMNTEAFF
d_call: -
j_call: TRBJ1-1
v_call: TRBV5-6
clone_size: -
cdr3_length: 14

cdr3_nt: TGTGCCAGCAGTTATCAGGAGACAGACGCCACCGGGGAGCTGTTTTTT
cdr3_aa: CASSYQETDATGELFF
d_call: -
j_call: TRBJ2-2
v_call: TRBV6-5
clone_size: -
cdr3_length: 16

cdr3_nt: TGTGCCAGCAGCGTCCGGACAGGGGGCACTGGGGCCAACGTCCTGACTTTC
cdr3_aa: CASSVRTGGTGANVLTF
d_call: TRBD1
j_call: TRBJ2-6
v_call: TRBV9
clone_size: -
cdr3_length: 17

cdr3_nt: TGTGCCAGCAGCTTTTTCCAGGGTAACTATGGCTACACCTTC
cdr3_aa: CASSFFQGNYGYTF
d_call: -
j_call: TRBJ1-2
v_call: TRBV5-4
clone_size: few
cdr3_length: 14

cdr3_nt: TGTGCCAGCGACAGGGGTGGAAACACCATATATTTT
cdr3_aa: CASDRGGNTIYF
d_call: TRBD1
j_call: TRBJ1-3
v_call: TRBV12-3/TRBV12-4
clone_size: -
cdr3_length: 12

cdr3_nt: TGTGCCTCTAGGGAGGGTAACTATGGCTACACCTTC
cdr3_aa: CASREGNYGYTF
d_call: -
j_call: TRBJ1-2
v_call: TRBV28
clone_size: few
cdr3_length: 12